This TCR beta chain was captured in a study of spatial heterogeneity in lung cancer. Overall study: For the average unique TCR and UMI combination, more than 8.5 occurrences appeared in raw reads.

The germline CDR1 and CDR2 sequences are LNHDA and SQIVND (reference sequence). The CDR3 contains 14 residues. V lost 8 bases, J lost 8 bases, and 18 bases lay in between. Sample time point: sample taken at primary tumor resection. Samples came from some 73 TRACERx patients with untreated early-stage lung cancer. TCRdb re-analysed the 5' RACE reads in MiXCR, keeping a single row per CDR3 protein. The sample lists 39,000 or so distinct CDR3 sequences, 6% to 8% occurring once. This clonotype was seen repeatedly, ten times or more. The sample consisted of PBMCs, taken at surgery. This TCR was sampled from a male donor with early-stage non-small cell lung cancer. V is TRBV19 and J is TRBJ1-4; possibly TRBD1 for D (6 bases). The CDR3 loop is CASLSRTDKEKLFF. CDR3 sequence (DNA): TGTGCCAGTCTCTCCAGGACAGACAAGGAAAAACTGTTTTTT.